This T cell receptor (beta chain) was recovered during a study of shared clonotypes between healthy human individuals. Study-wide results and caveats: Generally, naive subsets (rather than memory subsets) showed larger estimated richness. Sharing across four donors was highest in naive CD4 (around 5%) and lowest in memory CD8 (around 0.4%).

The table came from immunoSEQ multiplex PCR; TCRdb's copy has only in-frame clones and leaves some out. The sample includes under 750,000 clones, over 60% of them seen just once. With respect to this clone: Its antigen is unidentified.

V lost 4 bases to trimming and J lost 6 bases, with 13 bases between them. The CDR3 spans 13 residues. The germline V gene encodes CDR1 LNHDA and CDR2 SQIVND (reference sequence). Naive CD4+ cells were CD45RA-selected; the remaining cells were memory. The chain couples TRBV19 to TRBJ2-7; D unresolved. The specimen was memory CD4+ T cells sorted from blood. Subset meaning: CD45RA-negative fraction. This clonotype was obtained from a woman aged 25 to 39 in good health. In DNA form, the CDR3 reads TGTGCCAGTAGTAATCAACGTGGTTCCGAGCAGTACTTC. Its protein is CASSNQRGSEQYF.